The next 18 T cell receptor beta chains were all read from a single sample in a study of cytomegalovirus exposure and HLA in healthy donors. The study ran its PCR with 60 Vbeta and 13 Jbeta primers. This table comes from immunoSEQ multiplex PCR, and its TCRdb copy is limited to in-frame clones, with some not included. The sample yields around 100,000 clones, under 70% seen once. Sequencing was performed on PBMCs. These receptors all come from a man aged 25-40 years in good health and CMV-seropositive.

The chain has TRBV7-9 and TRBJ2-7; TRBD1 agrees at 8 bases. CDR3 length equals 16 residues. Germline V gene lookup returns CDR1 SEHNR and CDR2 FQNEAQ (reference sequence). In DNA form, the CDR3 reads TGTTCCAGCAGCTTGGTAGGAGACAGGGGACAATACGAGCAGTACGTC. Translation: CSSSLVGDRGQYEQYV.

The CDR3 sequence is CATSRGVAGGEDTQYF. CDR3 DNA sequence: TGTGCCACCAGCAGAGGGGTAGCGGGGGGGGAAGATACGCAGTATTTT. The chain employs TRBV15 and TRBJ2-3; 11 bases match TRBD2. After removal of 1 base from V and 5 bases from J, the junction contained 5 bases not matched to a gene. The CDR3 totals 16 residues. Germline values: CDR1 LNHNV, CDR2 YYDKDF (reference sequence).

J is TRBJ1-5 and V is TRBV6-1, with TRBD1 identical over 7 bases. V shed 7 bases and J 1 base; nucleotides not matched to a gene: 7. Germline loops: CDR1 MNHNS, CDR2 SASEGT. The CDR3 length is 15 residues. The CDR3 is CASKGARASNQPQHF. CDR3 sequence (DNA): TGTGCCAGCAAGGGGGCCCGGGCGAGCAATCAGCCCCAGCATTTT.

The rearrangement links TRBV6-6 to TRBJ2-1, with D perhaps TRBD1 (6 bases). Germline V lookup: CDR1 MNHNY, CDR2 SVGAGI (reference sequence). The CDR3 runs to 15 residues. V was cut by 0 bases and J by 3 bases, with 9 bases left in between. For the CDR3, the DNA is TGTGCCAGCAGTTACTCCCGGACAGACTACAATGAGCAGTTCTTC. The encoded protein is CASSYSRTDYNEQFF.

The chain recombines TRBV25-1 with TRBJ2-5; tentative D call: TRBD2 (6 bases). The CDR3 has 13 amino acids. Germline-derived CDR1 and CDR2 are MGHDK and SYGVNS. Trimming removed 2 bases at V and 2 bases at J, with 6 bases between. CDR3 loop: CASSEAGQETQYF. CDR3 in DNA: TGTGCCAGCAGTGAAGCGGGGCAAGAGACCCAGTACTTC.

The CDR3 region is CAISGNRQDTDTQYF. The CDR3 nucleotides are TGTGCCATCAGTGGAAACAGGCAAGACACAGATACGCAGTATTTT. The rearrangement uses TRBV10-3 and TRBJ2-3; tentatively, D is TRBD1 (5 bases). Trimming took off 4 bases at V and 2 bases at J, with 13 bases between the two ends. The germline CDR1 and CDR2 sequences are ENHRY and SYGVKD. CDR3 length equals 15 residues.

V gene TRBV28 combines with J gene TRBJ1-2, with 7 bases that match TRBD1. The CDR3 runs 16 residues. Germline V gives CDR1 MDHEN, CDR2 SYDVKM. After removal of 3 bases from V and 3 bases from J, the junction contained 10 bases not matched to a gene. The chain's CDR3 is CASSLGPRGTDYGYTF. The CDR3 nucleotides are TGTGCCAGCAGTTTGGGGCCCAGGGGGACAGACTATGGCTACACCTTC.

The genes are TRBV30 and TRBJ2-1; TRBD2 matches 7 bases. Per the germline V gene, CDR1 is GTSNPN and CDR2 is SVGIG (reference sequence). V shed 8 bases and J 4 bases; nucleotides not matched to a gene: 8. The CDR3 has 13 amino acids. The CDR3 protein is CALESSGYNEQFF. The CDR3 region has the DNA TGTGCCCTGGAGTCTAGCGGATACAATGAGCAGTTCTTC.

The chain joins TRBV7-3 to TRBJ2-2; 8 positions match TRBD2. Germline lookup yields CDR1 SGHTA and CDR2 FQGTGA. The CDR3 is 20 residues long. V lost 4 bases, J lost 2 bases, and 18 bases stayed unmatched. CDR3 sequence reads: CASSSRYTITGGYNTGELFF. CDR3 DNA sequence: TGTGCCAGCAGCTCCCGATACACCATTACGGGGGGGTATAACACCGGGGAGCTGTTTTTT.

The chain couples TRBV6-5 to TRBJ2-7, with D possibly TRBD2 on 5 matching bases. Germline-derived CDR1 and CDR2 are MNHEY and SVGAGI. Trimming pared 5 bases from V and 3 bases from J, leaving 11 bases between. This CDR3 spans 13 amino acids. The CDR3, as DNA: TGTGCCAGCAGTGAAGTGGGGAGCTACGAGCAGTACGTC. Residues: CASSEVGSYEQYV.

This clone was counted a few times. The CDR3 DNA is TGTGCCAGCAGTTTAAGGGGACAGAGTACAGATACGCAGTATTTT. This gives the protein CASSLRGQSTDTQYF. The chain uses TRBV27 and TRBJ2-3; TRBD1 matches at 7 bases. Losses at the gene ends were 2 bases for V and 3 bases for J; bases not matched to a gene: 5. CDR3 length: 15 amino acids. Germline V gene sequence: CDR1 MNHEY, CDR2 SMNVEV (reference sequence).

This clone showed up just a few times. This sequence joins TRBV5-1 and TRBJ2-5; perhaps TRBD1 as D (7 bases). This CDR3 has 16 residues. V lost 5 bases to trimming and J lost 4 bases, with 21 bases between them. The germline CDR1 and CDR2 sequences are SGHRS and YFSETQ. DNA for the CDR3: TGCGCCAGCAGAGGAGGAGGAGGGGGCGAGGGAGAGACCCAGTACTTC. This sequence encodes CASRGGGGGEGETQYF.

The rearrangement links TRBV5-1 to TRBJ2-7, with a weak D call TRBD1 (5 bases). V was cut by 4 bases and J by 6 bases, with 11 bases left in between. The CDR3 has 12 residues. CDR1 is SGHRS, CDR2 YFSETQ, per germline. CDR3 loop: CASSAQGREQYF. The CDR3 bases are TGCGCCAGCAGCGCTCAGGGCCGCGAGCAGTACTTC.

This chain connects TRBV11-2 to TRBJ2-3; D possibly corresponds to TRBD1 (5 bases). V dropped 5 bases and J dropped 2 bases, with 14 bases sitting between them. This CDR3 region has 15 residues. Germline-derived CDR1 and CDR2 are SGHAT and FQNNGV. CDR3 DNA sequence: TGTGCCAGCAGCAAAGGAATAGGGGCCACAGATACGCAGTATTTT. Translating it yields CASSKGIGATDTQYF.

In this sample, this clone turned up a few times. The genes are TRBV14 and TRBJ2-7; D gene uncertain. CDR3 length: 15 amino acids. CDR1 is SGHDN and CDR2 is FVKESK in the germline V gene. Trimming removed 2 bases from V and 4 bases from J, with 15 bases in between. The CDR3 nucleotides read TGTGCCAGCAGCCAACTCCGTTGGATGCGGTACGAGCAGTACGTC. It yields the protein CASSQLRWMRYEQYV.

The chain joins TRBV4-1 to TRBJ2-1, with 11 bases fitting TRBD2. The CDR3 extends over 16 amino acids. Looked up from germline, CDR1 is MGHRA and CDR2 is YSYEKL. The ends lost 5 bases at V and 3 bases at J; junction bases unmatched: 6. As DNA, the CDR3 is TGCGCCAGCAGCAAACAGACTAGCGGGAACTACAATGAGCAGTTCTTC. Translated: CASSKQTSGNYNEQFF.

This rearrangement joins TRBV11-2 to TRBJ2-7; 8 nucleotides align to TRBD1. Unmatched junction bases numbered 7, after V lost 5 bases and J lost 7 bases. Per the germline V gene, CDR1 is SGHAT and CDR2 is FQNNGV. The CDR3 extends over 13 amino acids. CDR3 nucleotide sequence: TGTGCCAGCAGCCTGGACAGGGAAAATGAGCAGTACGTC. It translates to CASSLDRENEQYV.

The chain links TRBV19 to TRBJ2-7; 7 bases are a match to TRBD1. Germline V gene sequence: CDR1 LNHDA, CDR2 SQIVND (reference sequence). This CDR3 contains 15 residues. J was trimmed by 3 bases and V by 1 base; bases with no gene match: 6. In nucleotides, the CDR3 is TGTGCCAGTAGTATAGTGACAGGGAAAAACTACGAGCAGTACTTC. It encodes CASSIVTGKNYEQYF.